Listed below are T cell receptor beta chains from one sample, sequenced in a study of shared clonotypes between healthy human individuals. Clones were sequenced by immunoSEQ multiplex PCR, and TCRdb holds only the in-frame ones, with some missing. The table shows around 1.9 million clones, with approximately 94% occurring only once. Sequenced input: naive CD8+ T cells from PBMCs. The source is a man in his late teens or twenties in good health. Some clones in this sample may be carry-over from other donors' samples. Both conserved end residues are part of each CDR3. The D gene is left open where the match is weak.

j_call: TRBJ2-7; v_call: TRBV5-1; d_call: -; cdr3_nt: TGCGCCAGCAGCGCCTGGGGTAGCTCCTACGAGCAGTACTTC; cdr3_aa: CASSAWGSSYEQYF
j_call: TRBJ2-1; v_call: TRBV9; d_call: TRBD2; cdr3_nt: TGTGCCAGCAGCGTAGGTGGGACGGGGGGAGAGCAGTTCTTC; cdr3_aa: CASSVGGTGGEQFF
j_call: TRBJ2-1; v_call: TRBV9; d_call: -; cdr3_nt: TGTGCCAGCAGCGATAACCCCTACTCCCTACTAACTCAAAATGAGCAGTTCTTC; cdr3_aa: CASSDNPYSLLTQNEQFF
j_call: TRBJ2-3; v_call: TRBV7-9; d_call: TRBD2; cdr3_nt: TGTGCCAGCAGTCCCCCGGGACTAGCGGGAGAAACAGATACGCAGTATTTT; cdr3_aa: CASSPPGLAGETDTQYF
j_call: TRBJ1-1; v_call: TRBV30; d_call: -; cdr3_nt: TGTGCCTGGACTCGGACCCGAGGGACTGAAGCTTTCTTT; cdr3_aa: CAWTRTRGTEAFF
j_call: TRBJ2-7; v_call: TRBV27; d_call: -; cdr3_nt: TGTGCCAGCAGTTTATTGGGAACCTACGAGCAGTACTTC; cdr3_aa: CASSLLGTYEQYF
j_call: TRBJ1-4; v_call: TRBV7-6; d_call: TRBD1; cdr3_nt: TGTGCCAGCAGCTTAGCGTCAGGGGGAGAAAAACTGTTTTTT; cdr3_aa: CASSLASGGEKLFF
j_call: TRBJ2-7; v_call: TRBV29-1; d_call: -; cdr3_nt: TGCAGCGTCAGGGGAGGGCAGGGACCCTCCTACGAGCAGTACTTC; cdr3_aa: CSVRGGQGPSYEQYF
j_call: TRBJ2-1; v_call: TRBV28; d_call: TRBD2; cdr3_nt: TGTGCCAGCAGTATAAGACTAGCGGGGGCCTTAGACAATGAGCAGTTCTTC; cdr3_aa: CASSIRLAGALDNEQFF
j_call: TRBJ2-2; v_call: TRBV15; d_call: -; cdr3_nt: TGTGCCACCAGCATTTTACAGGGACCTGTGGAGCTGTTTTTT; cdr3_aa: CATSILQGPVELFF
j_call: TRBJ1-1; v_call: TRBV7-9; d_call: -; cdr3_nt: TGTGCCAGCAGGGAACCAATGGGAACTGAAGCTTTCTTT; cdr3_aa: CASREPMGTEAFF
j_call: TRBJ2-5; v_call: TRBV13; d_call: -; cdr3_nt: TGTGCCAGCAGCTGGGGGACCGAGGGGGTACAAGAGACCCAGTACTTC; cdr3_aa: CASSWGTEGVQETQYF
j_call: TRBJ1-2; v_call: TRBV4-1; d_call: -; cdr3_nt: TGCGCCAGCAGCCAAGATCGGGGAGGATATGGCTACACCTTC; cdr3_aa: CASSQDRGGYGYTF
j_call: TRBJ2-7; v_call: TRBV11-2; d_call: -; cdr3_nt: TGTGCCAGCAGCTCGGCTAGTCCTCTCTCCTACGAGCAGTACTTC; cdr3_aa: CASSSASPLSYEQYF